Below, 6 T cell receptor beta chains from the same sample are listed, as sequenced in a study of blood T cell repertoires in COVID-19. The method was immunoSEQ multiplex PCR; TCRdb's version includes in-frame clones alone and lacks a portion of them. The sample shows nearly 110,000 clones, around four fifths of them seen only once. Sequences were obtained from peripheral blood. These TCRs come from a man between 65 and 85 years old with acute or convalescent COVID-19.

The sample holds one count of this clone. The chain is built from TRBV5-4 and TRBJ2-2; D perhaps matches TRBD1 (6 bases). Germline V gives CDR1 SGHNT, CDR2 YYREEE (reference sequence). Trimming pared 4 bases from V and 2 bases from J, leaving 12 bases between. The CDR3 has 15 residues. DNA for the CDR3: TGTGCCAGCAGCCCGACAGGAGGAAACACCGGGGAGCTGTTTTTT. Amino acids: CASSPTGGNTGELFF.

The rearrangement links TRBV6-6 to TRBJ1-4; weak D call: TRBD1 (6 bases). There are 15 residues in the CDR3. Germline V CDR1 and CDR2: MNHNY, SVGAGI (reference sequence). V was trimmed by 6 bases and J by 7 bases, leaving 18 bases between them. CDR3 coding DNA: TGTGCCAGCAGCCCTTCAGGGGCAGCTATTGAAAAACTGTTTTTT. Encoded protein: CASSPSGAAIEKLFF.

The genes are TRBV6-5 and TRBJ2-7, with a possible D match to TRBD1 (6 bases). Germline loops: CDR1 MNHEY, CDR2 SVGAGI. The length of the CDR3 is 14 residues. Deletions cut 2 bases from V and 7 bases from J, with 15 bases between. CDR3 in DNA: TGTGCCAGCAGTTACCGGGACACCTCTAGTGAGCAGTACTTC. It encodes CASSYRDTSSEQYF.

The J gene is TRBJ2-2, the V gene TRBV11-2; TRBD2 might be the D (6 bases). This CDR3 region has 15 residues. Germline CDR1 and CDR2: SGHAT and FQNNGV. Trimming stripped 1 base from V and 8 bases from J, with 14 bases between. CDR3 DNA: TGTGCCAGCAGCTTAGGAAGGCAGCGGGTTGGGGAGCTGTTTTTT. This codes for CASSLGRQRVGELFF.

A note on this clone: Other DNA sequences of this sample code for an identical CDR3. The chain couples TRBV11-2 to TRBJ1-1, with D uncertain. Trimming pared 1 base from V and 2 bases from J, leaving 5 bases between. CDR3 size: 13 residues. Germline lookup yields CDR1 SGHAT and CDR2 FQNNGV. CDR3 sequence (DNA): TGTGCCAGCAGCTTAGGCAGAAACACTGAAGCTTTCTTT. Translated: CASSLGRNTEAFF.

The V gene is TRBV4-3, the J gene TRBJ1-6; D not resolved. CDR1 is LGHNA, CDR2 YSLEER, per germline. The CDR3 spans 17 residues. Deletions cut 0 bases from V and 6 bases from J, with 15 bases between. CDR3 in amino acids: CASSQDNAGSGNSPLHF. CDR3 DNA sequence: TGCGCCAGCAGCCAAGACAATGCGGGGTCGGGTAATTCACCCCTCCACTTT.